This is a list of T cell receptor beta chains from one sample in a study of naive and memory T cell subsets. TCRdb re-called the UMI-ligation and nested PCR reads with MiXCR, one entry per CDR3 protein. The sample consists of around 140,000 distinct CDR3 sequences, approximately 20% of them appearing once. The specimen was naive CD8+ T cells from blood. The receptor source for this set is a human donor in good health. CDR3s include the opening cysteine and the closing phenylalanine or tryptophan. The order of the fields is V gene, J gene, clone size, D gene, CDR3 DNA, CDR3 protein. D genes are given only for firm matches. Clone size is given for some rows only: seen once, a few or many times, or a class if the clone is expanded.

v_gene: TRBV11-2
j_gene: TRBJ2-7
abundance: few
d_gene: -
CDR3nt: TGTGCCAGCAGCCACGGAGGCGGATCCTACGAGCAGTACTTC
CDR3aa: CASSHGGGSYEQYF

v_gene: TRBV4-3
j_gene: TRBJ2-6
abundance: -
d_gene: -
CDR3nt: TGCGCCAGCAGCCGCACAGTAGTCTCTGGGGCCAACGTCCTGACTTTC
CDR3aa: CASSRTVVSGANVLTF

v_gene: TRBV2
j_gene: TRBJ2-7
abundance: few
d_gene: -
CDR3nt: TGTGCCTGCTCCGGGACCGACTCCTACGAGCAGTACTTC
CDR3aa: CACSGTDSYEQYF

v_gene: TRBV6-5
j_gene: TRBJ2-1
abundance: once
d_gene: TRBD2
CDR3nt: TGTGCCAGCAGTTCTAGCGGGAGAGGGGGAAGCTCCTACAATGAGCAGTTCTTC
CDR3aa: CASSSSGRGGSSYNEQFF

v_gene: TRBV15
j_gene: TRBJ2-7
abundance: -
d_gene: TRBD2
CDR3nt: TGTGCCACCAGCATAGGACTGGGAGGGGATAAGCAGTACTTC
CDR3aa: CATSIGLGGDKQYF

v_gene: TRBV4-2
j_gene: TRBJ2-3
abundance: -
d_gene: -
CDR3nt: TGTGCCAGCTCACGTCCTTCAGATACGCAGTATTTT
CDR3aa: CASSRPSDTQYF

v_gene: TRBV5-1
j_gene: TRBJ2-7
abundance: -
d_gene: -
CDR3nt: TGCGCCAGCAGCCCTCTAGTGAGGGCCTACGAGCAGTACTTC
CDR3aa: CASSPLVRAYEQYF

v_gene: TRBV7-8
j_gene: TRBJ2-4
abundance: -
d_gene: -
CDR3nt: TGTGCCAGCAGCTATACCTACGGGGGTTCGGCCAAAAACATTCAGTACTTC
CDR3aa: CASSYTYGGSAKNIQYF

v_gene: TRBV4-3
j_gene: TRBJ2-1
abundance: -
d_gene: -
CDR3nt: TGCGCCAGCAGCCACGGACGAGGGCCATACACTGAGCAGTTCTTC
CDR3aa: CASSHGRGPYTEQFF

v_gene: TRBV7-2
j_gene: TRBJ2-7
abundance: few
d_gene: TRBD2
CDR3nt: TGTGCCAGCAGTGGACTAGCTTCCTACGAGCAGTACTTC
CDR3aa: CASSGLASYEQYF

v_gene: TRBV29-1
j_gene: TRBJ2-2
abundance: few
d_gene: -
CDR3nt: TGCAGCGCCGATCGGGGTCTGACCGGGGAGCTGTTTTTT
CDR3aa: CSADRGLTGELFF

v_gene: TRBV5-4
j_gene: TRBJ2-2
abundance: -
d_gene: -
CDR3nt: TGTGCCAGCAGCTTTCATACAGGGCCTGCCGGGGAGCTGTTTTTT
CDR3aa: CASSFHTGPAGELFF

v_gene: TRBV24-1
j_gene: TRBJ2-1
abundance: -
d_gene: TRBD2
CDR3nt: TGTGCCACCAGTTCTAGCCTAGCGGGTTCCAATGAGCAGTTCTTC
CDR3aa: CATSSSLAGSNEQFF

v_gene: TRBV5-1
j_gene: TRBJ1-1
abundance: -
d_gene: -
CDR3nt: TGCGCCAGCAGCTTGCTGTCCGCAGGGCGGGATGAAGCTTTCTTT
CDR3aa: CASSLLSAGRDEAFF

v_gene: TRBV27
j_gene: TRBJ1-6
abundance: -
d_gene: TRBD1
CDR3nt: TGTGCCAGCAGTAAGGACAGGGGCTCACCCCTCCACTTT
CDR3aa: CASSKDRGSPLHF

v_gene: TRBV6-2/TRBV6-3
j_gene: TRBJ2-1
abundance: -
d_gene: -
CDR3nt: TGTGCCAGCAGTTACCCTCCTACTTCATACTCCTACAATGAGCAGTTCTTC
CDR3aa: CASSYPPTSYSYNEQFF

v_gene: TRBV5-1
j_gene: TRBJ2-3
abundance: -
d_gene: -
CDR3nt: TGCGCCAGCAGCTTGGAGGCTGGAGCAGATACGCAGTATTTT
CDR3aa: CASSLEAGADTQYF

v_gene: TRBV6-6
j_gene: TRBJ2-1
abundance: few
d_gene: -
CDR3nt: TGTGCCAGCACCCCCTACTCGGGAAATGAGCAGTTCTTC
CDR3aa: CASTPYSGNEQFF

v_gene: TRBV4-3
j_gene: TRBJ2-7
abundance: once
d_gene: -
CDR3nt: TGCGCCAGCAGTCTTACTGAAGCGCGGGAGCAGTACTTC
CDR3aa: CASSLTEAREQYF

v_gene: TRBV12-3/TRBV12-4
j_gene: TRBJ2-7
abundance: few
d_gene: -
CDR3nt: TGTGCCAGCAGACCGGAGGTGGGGGCAATCGACGAGCAGTACTTC
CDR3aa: CASRPEVGAIDEQYF

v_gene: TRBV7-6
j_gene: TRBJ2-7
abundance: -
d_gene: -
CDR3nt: TGTGCCAGCAGCATTGGGAGTGACTACGAGCAGTACTTC
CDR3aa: CASSIGSDYEQYF

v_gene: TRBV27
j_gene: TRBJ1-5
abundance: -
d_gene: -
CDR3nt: TGTGCCAGCAGTTCTAGGAGCAATCAGCCCCAGCATTTT
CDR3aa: CASSSRSNQPQHF

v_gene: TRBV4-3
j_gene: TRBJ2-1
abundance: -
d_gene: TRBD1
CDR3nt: TGCGCCAGCAGCCCAGGGACAGGGGGCTTCTACAATGAGCAGTTCTTC
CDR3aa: CASSPGTGGFYNEQFF

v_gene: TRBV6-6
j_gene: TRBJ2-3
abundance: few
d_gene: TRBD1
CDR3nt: TGTGCCAGCAGTCTCCCCGGACAGGGAAGCACAGATACGCAGTATTTT
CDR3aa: CASSLPGQGSTDTQYF

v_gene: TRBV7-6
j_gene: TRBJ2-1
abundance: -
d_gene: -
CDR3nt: TGTGCCAGCAGCTTACTCGCGAGCTCCTACAATGAGCAGTTCTTC
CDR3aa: CASSLLASSYNEQFF

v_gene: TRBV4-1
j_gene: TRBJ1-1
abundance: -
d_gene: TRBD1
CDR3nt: TGCGCCAGCAGAGGACAGGGGCACACTGAAGCTTTCTTT
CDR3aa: CASRGQGHTEAFF